This is a list of T cell receptor beta chains from one sample in a study of blood T cell repertoires in COVID-19. Repertoires were generated with immunoSEQ multiplex PCR, while TCRdb's copy carries only in-frame clones and drops some. This sample has about 310,000 clones, with roughly 90% found just once. What was sequenced was PBMCs or T cells enriched from blood (not recorded which). Source of these receptors: a woman under 30 who had recovered from COVID-19. Each CDR3 is given with its conserved first and last residue. Fields, in order: D gene, clone size, V gene, J gene, CDR3 protein, CDR3 DNA. D genes are given only for firm matches. Expanded clones get a size class; other rows say once, few or many, or leave the size out.

>TRBD1|-|TRBV28|TRBJ2-1
CASETRGPGNEQFF
TGTGCCAGCGAGACCAGGGGGCCGGGGAATGAGCAGTTCTTC
>TRBD1|-|TRBV12-5|TRBJ1-2
CASGSTLGQGPSYGYTF
TGTGCTAGTGGTTCGACTCTGGGACAGGGGCCCTCCTATGGCTACACCTTC
>-|few|TRBV6-1|TRBJ2-7
CASSENREYEQYF
TGTGCCAGCAGTGAAAACAGGGAATACGAGCAGTACTTC
>-|-|TRBV7-3|TRBJ1-6
CASSRGQNNSPLHF
TGTGCCAGCAGCCGCGGACAGAATAATTCACCCCTCCACTTT
>TRBD1|-|TRBV4-3|TRBJ2-7
CASSPGTGAYEQYF
TGCGCCAGCAGCCCTGGGACAGGTGCCTACGAGCAGTACTTC
>-|-|TRBV7-2|TRBJ2-1
CASSFPSNEQFF
TGTGCCAGCAGCTTCCCTAGTAATGAGCAGTTCTTC
>TRBD1|-|TRBV3-1/TRBV3-2|TRBJ1-2
CASSRQGGRGYTF
TGTGCCAGCAGCCGACAGGGAGGCCGTGGCTACACCTTC
>-|-|TRBV11-3|TRBJ1-1
CASSLYFGQSEAFF
TGTGCCAGCAGCCTTTATTTCGGACAGAGTGAAGCTTTCTTT
>-|-|TRBV28|TRBJ1-2
CASSSRYGYTF
TGTGCCAGCAGCTCGAGGTACGGCTACACCTTC
>-|-|TRBV11-2|TRBJ1-1
CASSLYEVGTEAFF
TGTGCCAGCAGCTTATACGAGGTTGGCACTGAAGCTTTCTTT
>TRBD1|-|TRBV27|TRBJ2-7
CASSSPSRQGIGEQYF
TGTGCCAGCAGTTCACCCAGTCGACAGGGGATAGGCGAGCAGTACTTC
>-|-|TRBV2|TRBJ1-3
CASSVFSGSGNTIYF
TGTGCCAGCAGTGTGTTTTCCGGGTCTGGAAACACCATATATTTT
>-|-|TRBV19|TRBJ1-1
CASNGQRHTEAFF
TGTGCCAGTAATGGTCAGAGGCACACTGAAGCTTTCTTT
>-|-|TRBV12-5|TRBJ2-3
CASGLVPSGPPDTQYF
TGTGCTAGTGGTTTGGTACCCAGCGGGCCGCCCGATACGCAGTATTTT
>-|-|TRBV4-3|TRBJ1-4
CASSPGNLDEKLFF
TGCGCCAGCAGTCCCGGGAATCTGGACGAAAAACTGTTTTTT
>TRBD1|-|TRBV5-4|TRBJ1-5
CASSFTLGKGQGNQPQHF
TGTGCCAGCAGCTTCACTTTAGGAAAGGGACAGGGTAATCAGCCCCAGCATTTT
>TRBD2|-|TRBV9|TRBJ2-1
CASSAILAGEEQFF
TGTGCCAGCAGCGCGATACTAGCGGGAGAGGAGCAGTTCTTC
>TRBD1|-|TRBV4-1|TRBJ2-7
CASSQVSRGPYEQYF
TGCGCCAGCAGCCAAGTATCCAGGGGGCCCTACGAGCAGTACTTC
>TRBD1|-|TRBV11-2|TRBJ2-5
CASSSPGTGKETQYF
TGTGCCAGCAGCTCCCCCGGGACAGGAAAAGAGACCCAGTACTTC
>-|-|TRBV2|TRBJ2-2
CASLANTGELFF
TGTGCCAGCCTCGCGAACACCGGGGAGCTGTTTTTT
>TRBD2|-|TRBV6-2/TRBV6-3|TRBJ2-7
CASSYSASGDAYEQYF
TGTGCCAGCAGTTACTCTGCTAGCGGAGATGCCTACGAGCAGTACTTC
>TRBD1|-|TRBV18|TRBJ2-7
CASSPFTAGTGVLYEQYF
TGTGCCAGCTCACCCTTCACGGCCGGGACAGGGGTCCTCTACGAGCAGTACTTC
>TRBD1|-|TRBV6-6|TRBJ2-5
CASSAAGGRETQYF
TGTGCCAGCAGCGCAGCAGGGGGCAGGGAGACCCAGTACTTC
>TRBD2|-|TRBV7-6|TRBJ2-1
CASSSATSGGLWDEQFF
TGTGCCAGCAGCTCGGCGACTAGCGGGGGCCTCTGGGATGAGCAGTTCTTC
>-|once|TRBV6-1|TRBJ1-6
CASSEVRPDYGGSPLHF
TGTGCCAGCAGTGAAGTTCGGCCGGACTACGGTGGTTCACCCCTCCACTTT
>-|few|TRBV28|TRBJ1-1
CASSLDGGWAEAFF
TGTGCCAGCAGCTTGGACGGGGGTTGGGCTGAAGCTTTCTTT
>TRBD1|-|TRBV10-1|TRBJ1-4
CASSGGGGQHPEKLFF
TGCGCCAGCAGTGGGGGTGGGGGACAGCACCCTGAAAAACTGTTTTTT
>-|-|TRBV4-3|TRBJ1-3
CASSQDPGLGNTIYF
TGCGCCAGCAGCCAAGACCCAGGACTTGGAAACACCATATATTTT
>TRBD2|-|TRBV9|TRBJ2-2
CASSVLAGGRTGELFF
TGTGCCAGCAGCGTACTAGCGGGGGGTAGGACCGGGGAGCTGTTTTTT
>-|-|TRBV10-2|TRBJ1-2
CASSLPGKNYGYTF
TGCGCCAGCAGCTTGCCCGGGAAGAACTATGGCTACACCTTC
>-|-|TRBV7-2|TRBJ2-7
CASSLASGVTYEQYF
TGTGCCAGCAGCTTAGCTTCAGGGGTTACCTACGAGCAGTACTTC
>TRBD1|-|TRBV5-1|TRBJ2-1
CASSLYTGVRNEQFF
TGCGCCAGCAGCTTGTATACAGGGGTCAGGAATGAGCAGTTCTTC
>TRBD2|-|TRBV5-1|TRBJ2-1
CASNRLAGFDEQFF
TGCGCCAGCAATCGGCTAGCGGGTTTCGATGAGCAGTTCTTC
>-|-|TRBV4-1|TRBJ2-7
CASSQQMSTYEQYF
TGCGCCAGCAGCCAACAAATGAGCACCTACGAGCAGTACTTC
>TRBD1|-|TRBV28|TRBJ1-1
CASTPGQGSAAFF
TGTGCCAGCACCCCGGGACAGGGGAGCGCGGCTTTCTTT
>TRBD1|-|TRBV27|TRBJ1-1
CASRDRVTHESTEAFF
TGTGCCAGCAGGGACAGGGTTACTCATGAGAGCACTGAAGCTTTCTTT
>TRBD2|-|TRBV6-5|TRBJ2-7
CASRSGGGFREQYF
TGTGCCAGCAGGTCCGGGGGGGGATTTAGAGAGCAGTACTTC
>-|-|TRBV28|TRBJ2-1
CASSSLGSRDYNEQFF
TGTGCCAGCAGTTCCCTGGGCAGCAGGGACTACAATGAGCAGTTCTTC
>TRBD2|-|TRBV28|TRBJ2-7
CASSVTSGPYEQYF
TGTGCCAGCAGTGTGACTAGCGGCCCTTACGAGCAGTACTTC
>-|-|TRBV2|TRBJ1-1
CASTPGLMNTEAFF
TGTGCCAGCACCCCGGGACTAATGAACACTGAAGCTTTCTTT
>-|once|TRBV2|TRBJ2-2
CASTHPNTGELFF
TGTGCCAGCACACACCCGAACACCGGGGAGCTGTTTTTT
>TRBD1|-|TRBV28|TRBJ1-1
CASSPQTGAGTEAFF
TGTGCCAGCAGTCCACAGACAGGGGCAGGGACTGAAGCTTTCTTT
>-|once|TRBV19|TRBJ1-2
CASSMGQGDSPYGYTF
TGTGCCAGTAGTATGGGGCAGGGCGACTCACCCTATGGCTACACCTTC
>-|-|TRBV27|TRBJ2-1
CASNRQGGRSYNEQFF
TGTGCCAGCAACCGTCAAGGCGGGCGCTCCTACAATGAGCAGTTCTTC
>-|-|TRBV6-4|TRBJ2-1
CASSEWGQAPYNEQFF
TGTGCCAGCAGCGAGTGGGGGCAGGCCCCCTACAATGAGCAGTTCTTC
>-|-|TRBV2|TRBJ1-5
CASSESPTGVRPQHF
TGTGCCAGCAGTGAAAGCCCGACAGGTGTTCGGCCCCAGCATTTT
>-|-|TRBV19|TRBJ1-5
CASTQGTTGNQPQHF
TGTGCCAGTACCCAGGGCACCACCGGCAATCAGCCCCAGCATTTT
>TRBD1|-|TRBV4-3|TRBJ1-1
CASSQDWTGLSTWDTEAFF
TGCGCCAGCAGCCAAGATTGGACAGGGCTCTCTACTTGGGACACTGAAGCTTTCTTT
>-|-|TRBV12-3/TRBV12-4|TRBJ1-1
CASSPQGITEAFF
TGTGCCAGCAGTCCTCAGGGAATCACTGAAGCTTTCTTT
>-|once|TRBV25-1|TRBJ1-1
CASSELGGGPSTEAFF
TGTGCCAGCAGTGAATTGGGGGGAGGCCCGTCCACTGAAGCTTTCTTT
>TRBD1|-|TRBV6-5|TRBJ1-2
CASSLNPGTGLVGYTF
TGTGCCAGCAGTTTAAACCCCGGGACAGGGTTGGTTGGCTACACCTTC
>TRBD1|-|TRBV29-1|TRBJ2-3
CSVGGGQGSDDTQYF
TGCAGCGTTGGGGGGGGACAGGGTAGTGATGATACGCAGTATTTT
>-|-|TRBV6-5|TRBJ1-1
CASSDRTVVNTEAFF
TGTGCCAGCAGCGATAGGACAGTCGTGAACACTGAAGCTTTCTTT
>TRBD2|-|TRBV7-7|TRBJ2-1
CASSLSGGAANEQFF
TGTGCCAGCAGCCTTAGCGGGGGGGCGGCTAATGAGCAGTTCTTC
>-|-|TRBV28|TRBJ2-7
CASKFPATGRNEQYF
TGTGCCAGCAAGTTTCCCGCCACAGGGAGAAACGAGCAGTACTTC